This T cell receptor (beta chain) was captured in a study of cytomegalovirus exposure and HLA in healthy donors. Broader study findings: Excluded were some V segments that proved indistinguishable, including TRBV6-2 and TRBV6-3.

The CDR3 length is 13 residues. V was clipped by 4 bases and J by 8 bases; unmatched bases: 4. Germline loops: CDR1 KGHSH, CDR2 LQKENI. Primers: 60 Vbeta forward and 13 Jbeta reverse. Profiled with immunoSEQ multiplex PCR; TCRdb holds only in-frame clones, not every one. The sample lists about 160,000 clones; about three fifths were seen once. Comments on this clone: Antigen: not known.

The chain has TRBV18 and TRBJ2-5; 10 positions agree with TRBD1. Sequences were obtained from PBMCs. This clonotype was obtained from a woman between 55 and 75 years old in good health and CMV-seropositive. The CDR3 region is CASSLGQGNTQYF. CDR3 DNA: TGTGCCAGCTCACTGGGACAGGGGAATACCCAGTACTTC.